This T cell receptor beta chain comes out of a study of CD8 T cells in ankylosing spondylitis. Study-wide results and caveats: Disease-linked clones were CD8+ and relatively rare in peripheral blood. A number of the motif variants had already been described in reactive arthritis synovial fluid and blood. A motif in TCR beta, a set of seven to nine highly homologous variants, appeared characteristic of ankylosing spondylitis blood. From matched ankylosing spondylitis synovial fluid, disease-linked clones were reportedly recovered at significantly enriched levels.

This CDR3 is 14 amino acids long. V lost 7 bases, J lost 2 bases, and 4 bases stayed unmatched. Germline CDR1 SEHNR, CDR2 FQNEAQ (reference sequence). A word on this clonotype: Its antigen remains unknown.

Libraries of TCR beta came from quantitative 5'-RACE with molecular barcodes. TCRdb independently ran MiXCR on the 5' RACE reads; one entry per CDR3 protein. This sample carries 200,000 to 250,000 distinct CDR3 sequences, about 17% of them seen once, and the ten largest clones take roughly 46%. The sequencing sample was made of blood, either unsorted or a sorted T cell fraction (not recorded which). This TCR derives from a male donor with ankylosing spondylitis. V gene TRBV7-9 combines with J gene TRBJ2-1; 8 bases fit TRBD1. The CDR3 loop reads CASNQDRAYNEQFF. The CDR3 DNA follows: TGTGCCAGCAACCAGGACAGGGCCTACAATGAGCAGTTCTTC.